Here is one TCR beta chain with its context. What it binds is unknown. This sample was taken from a study of shared clonotypes between healthy human individuals. Findings of the study overall: The small donor group covered limited genetic and exposure diversity.

CDR1 is SGHRS, CDR2 YFSETQ, per germline. The CDR3 is 15 residues long. Trimming pared 4 bases from V and 4 bases from J, leaving 17 bases between. The repertoire was sequenced with immunoSEQ multiplex PCR; TCRdb's copy has only in-frame clones and lacks some. The table records 400,000 to 600,000 clones, around 79% of them present only once. Genomic DNA for unsorted samples, which was extracted with the QIAamp DNA Blood Mini kit, came from some 100 million PBMCs. The sequenced sample was PBMCs. The receptor's source is a woman aged 35 to 49 in good health. Some clones in this sample may be carry-over from other donors' samples. The chain uses TRBV5-1 and TRBJ1-2; D possibly corresponds to TRBD1 (5 bases). CDR3 nucleotide sequence: TGCGCCAGCAGCCCCCGTGCGGGGGGTCCCTATGGCTACACCTTC. Amino acid sequence: CASSPRAGGPYGYTF.